This section outlines one TCR beta chain sequence together with its context. Libraries were prepared by immunoSEQ multiplex PCR; TCRdb keeps only in-frame clonotypes and omits some of them. The sample yields over 400,000 clones, approximately 78% seen once. Unmatched junction bases numbered 14, after V lost 4 bases and J lost 5 bases. The CDR3 has 17 residues. Germline assignment: CDR1 SGHAT and CDR2 FQNNGV. This sample is drawn from a study of shared clonotypes between healthy human individuals. The sequencing sample was made of PBMCs. The chain carries TRBV11-2 and TRBJ2-3; 8 bases agree with TRBD2. This sequence originates from a woman in her 40s in good health. Some clones in this sample may be carry-over from other donors' samples. CDR3 in DNA: TGTGCCAGCAGCTCCAACACCCATCTAGCGGGCGGAGATACGCAGTATTTT. This translates into CASSSNTHLAGGDTQYF.